One and the same sample provided the 30 T cell receptor beta chains below, sequenced in a study of blood T cell repertoires in COVID-19. TCRdb's table, derived via immunoSEQ multiplex PCR, lists solely in-frame clones and lacks some. This table holds roughly 320,000 clones, around 84% found once. The sample taken for sequencing was peripheral blood. The receptors were sampled from a man in his sixties or seventies with acute or convalescent COVID-19.

This chain connects TRBV28 to TRBJ2-6, with D possibly being TRBD1 (5 bases). This CDR3 has 14 residues. With 6 bases removed from V and 3 bases from J, the gap between germline ends came to 9 bases. Germline V gene lookup returns CDR1 MDHEN and CDR2 SYDVKM. For the CDR3, the DNA is TGTGCCAGCAGGACAACAGGTGGGGCCAACGTCCTGACTTTC. Translating gives CASRTTGGANVLTF. The full variable domain, in which reference TRBV28 and TRBJ2-6 provide the parts outside the CDR3, is DVKVTQSSRYLVKRTGEKVFLECVQDMDHENMFWYRQDPGLGLRLIYFSYDVKMKEKGDIPEGYSVSREKKERFSLILESASTNQTSMYLCASRTTGGANVLTFGAGSRLTVL.

The gene calls are TRBV18 and TRBJ2-7; the match to TRBD2 covers 9 bases. This CDR3 spans 14 amino acids. The V segment lost 5 bases and the J segment 4 bases; nucleotides outside the gene matches: 6. Per the germline V gene, CDR1 is KGHSH and CDR2 is LQKENI. CDR3 region: CASSIAGAGYEQYF. CDR3 nucleotides: TGTGCCAGCTCAATAGCGGGGGCCGGGTACGAGCAGTACTTC.

The rearrangement links TRBV28 to TRBJ2-1, with no clear D. Germline lookup yields CDR1 MDHEN and CDR2 SYDVKM. V gave up 3 bases and J gave up 5 bases, with 8 bases separating them. The CDR3 length is 13 residues. CDR3 in DNA: TGTGCCAGCAGTTTCGCCAGTCACAATGAGCAGTTCTTC. It codes for CASSFASHNEQFF.

The table lists this clone with a count of one. V and J are TRBV6-5 and TRBJ2-2, with 9 bases fitting TRBD2. Germline V CDR1 and CDR2: MNHEY, SVGAGI. J lost 0 bases, V lost 4 bases, and 3 bases had no gene match. The CDR3 has 16 residues. As DNA, the CDR3 is TGTGCCAGCAGTTTAGAGCGGGAGGCGAACACCGGGGAGCTGTTTTTT. Protein: CASSLEREANTGELFF.

The V call is TRBV9, the J call TRBJ2-1; 8 bases match TRBD2. V dropped 0 bases and J dropped 0; count of bases not matched to a gene: 5. The CDR3 has 17 residues. Germline values: CDR1 SGDLS, CDR2 YYNGEE. The CDR3 sequence: CASSVGASGLSYNEQFF. The CDR3 DNA follows: TGTGCCAGCAGCGTAGGGGCTAGCGGGCTCTCCTACAATGAGCAGTTCTTC.

This clone came up once. This chain uses TRBV18 with TRBJ1-5, with D maybe TRBD1 (5 bases). Germline V CDR1 and CDR2: KGHSH, LQKENI. The CDR3 runs 16 residues. The V end was cut by 0 bases, the J end by 4 bases, with 13 bases between. CDR3 nucleotides: TGTGCCAGCTCACCACCCGATAGGGGAGGAAATCAGCCCCAGCATTTT. Its translation is CASSPPDRGGNQPQHF.

The V gene is TRBV12-3 or TRBV12-4, the J gene TRBJ1-2, with D maybe TRBD1 (6 bases). The V and J ends lost 6 bases and 3 bases respectively, with 8 bases between them. CDR3 length: 12 residues. The CDR3 reads CASRGQHYGYTF. In nucleotides, the CDR3 is TGTGCCAGCAGAGGACAGCACTATGGCTACACCTTC.

This rearrangement joins TRBV14 to TRBJ2-1; possibly TRBD2 for D (6 bases). CDR1 is SGHDN, CDR2 FVKESK, per germline. Trimming left V 0 bases short and J 9 bases short, with 9 bases between. This CDR3 region has 13 residues. CDR3 amino acids: CASSQDLAFEQFF. DNA of the CDR3: TGTGCCAGCAGCCAAGATCTAGCGTTTGAGCAGTTCTTC.

The V gene is TRBV5-1, the J gene TRBJ1-2; 7 bases match TRBD1. Germline V lookup: CDR1 SGHRS, CDR2 YFSETQ. V gave up 3 bases and J gave up 2 bases; unmatched junction bases: 7. The CDR3 length is 15 residues. CDR3 residues: CASSWLGTENYGYTF. CDR3 nucleotide sequence: TGCGCCAGCAGCTGGCTCGGGACAGAAAACTATGGCTACACCTTC.

This clone was counted once. The DNA of the CDR3 is TGTGCCAGCAGTTGGCCGGGACATAACTACGAGCAGTACTTC. Protein product: CASSWPGHNYEQYF. The chain has TRBV6-2 or TRBV6-3 and TRBJ2-7; D perhaps matches TRBD1 (6 bases). Germline-derived CDR1 and CDR2 are MNHEY and SVGEGT. V shed 4 bases and J shed 3 bases, with 13 bases lying between them. The CDR3 loop spans 14 amino acids.

The rearrangement uses TRBV5-4 and TRBJ1-6, with D maybe TRBD1 (5 bases). CDR1 and CDR2 from the germline V gene are SGHNT and YYREEE (reference sequence). The CDR3 is 15 residues long. The ends were cut back, 5 bases at V and 7 bases at J, with 16 bases in the middle. The CDR3 is CASRPFPGDNSPLHF. In nucleotides, the CDR3 is TGTGCCAGCAGGCCATTTCCGGGGGACAATTCACCCCTCCACTTT.

The V call is TRBV19, the J call TRBJ2-7; 7 bases are shared with TRBD1. The CDR3 extends over 14 amino acids. Trimming cost V 4 bases and J 4 bases; bases outside gene matches: 7. Germline V lookup: CDR1 LNHDA, CDR2 SQIVND (reference sequence). Written as DNA, the CDR3 is TGTGCCAGTAGTAACCCAGGACAGGTTTACGAGCAGTACTTC. This encodes CASSNPGQVYEQYF.

The chain joins TRBV19 to TRBJ2-3; the D is unclear. From germline, CDR1 is LNHDA and CDR2 SQIVND (reference sequence). CDR3 size: 13 residues. V dropped 3 bases and J dropped 4 bases, with 8 bases sitting between them. CDR3 sequence reads: CASSIQAPDTQYF. The CDR3 DNA sequence: TGTGCCAGTAGTATCCAGGCCCCAGATACGCAGTATTTT.

CDR3 DNA sequence: TGTGCCAGCAGCTTTGTTGGACAGAATAATTCACCCCTCCACTTT. As protein: CASSFVGQNNSPLHF. V usage is TRBV11-2 and J usage is TRBJ1-6; D is perhaps TRBD1 (6 bases). The germline V and J ends were trimmed by 3 bases and 5 bases, with 11 bases remaining between them. The CDR3 is 15 residues long. The germline V gene has CDR1 SGHAT and CDR2 FQNNGV.

The V gene is TRBV18, the J gene TRBJ1-1, with TRBD1 identical over 8 bases. This CDR3 comprises 14 residues. Germline V gives CDR1 KGHSH, CDR2 LQKENI. The trim removed 7 bases at V and 3 bases at J, leaving 7 bases unmatched. In nucleotides, the CDR3 is TGTGCCAGCTTATTAGACAGGGGTCACACTGAAGCTTTCTTT. It encodes CASLLDRGHTEAFF.

This clone occurred a few times. The chain carries TRBV18 and TRBJ1-3, with TRBD1 matching over 7 bases. The CDR3 totals 15 residues. V dropped 5 bases and J dropped 0; count of bases not matched to a gene: 4. Germline V gives CDR1 KGHSH, CDR2 LQKENI. The CDR3 DNA sequence: TGTGCCAGCTCAGCGGGACAGAACTCTGGAAACACCATATATTTT. Amino acids: CASSAGQNSGNTIYF.

The V gene is TRBV7-2, the J gene TRBJ2-5; D is undetermined. The germline V and J ends were trimmed by 7 bases and 7 bases, with 10 bases remaining between them. Germline values: CDR1 SGHTA, CDR2 FQGNSA. There are 11 residues in the CDR3. This CDR3 reads CASTPGGTQYF. The CDR3 coding sequence is TGTGCCAGCACTCCAGGTGGGACCCAGTACTTC. Combining the CDR3 with reference TRBV7-2 and TRBJ2-5 gives the whole variable domain GAGVSQSPSNKVTEKGKDVELRCDPISGHTALYWYRQSLGQGLEFLIYFQGNSAPDKSGLPSDRFSAERTGGSVSTLTIQRTQQEDSAVYLCASTPGGTQYFGPGTRLLVL.

This chain links TRBV28 with TRBJ1-3; D is possibly TRBD1 (6 bases). This CDR3 has 16 amino acids. The germline CDR1 and CDR2 sequences are MDHEN and SYDVKM. The ends were cut back, 5 bases at V and 0 bases at J, with 14 bases in the middle. The CDR3 region is CASSPATGGSGNTIYF. The CDR3 region has the DNA TGTGCCAGCAGTCCTGCGACAGGCGGCTCTGGAAACACCATATATTTT.

V is TRBV10-3 and J is TRBJ2-7, with D possibly matching TRBD2 (6 bases). The length of the CDR3 is 11 residues. Looked up from germline, CDR1 is ENHRY and CDR2 is SYGVKD. Trimming took 6 bases from V and 6 from J, leaving 9 bases between them. The CDR3 protein is CAIRGGSEQYF. The CDR3 coding sequence is TGTGCCATCAGGGGAGGTTCCGAGCAGTACTTC.

There are a few counts of this clone. The J gene is TRBJ2-7, the V gene TRBV7-3, with 10 bases that match TRBD1. The trim removed 2 bases at V and 5 bases at J, leaving 0 bases unmatched. The CDR3 is 13 amino acids. Per the germline V gene, CDR1 is SGHTA and CDR2 is FQGTGA. The CDR3 here is CASSLDRGHEQYF. The DNA for the CDR3 is TGTGCCAGCAGCTTAGACAGGGGGCACGAGCAGTACTTC.

The V gene is TRBV28, the J gene TRBJ1-2, with 8 bases matching TRBD1. The CDR3 runs to 15 residues. Germline CDR1 is MDHEN and CDR2 is SYDVKM. The junction had 10 bases not matched to a gene; V was cut back by 5 bases and J by 5 bases. In nucleotides, the CDR3 is TGTGCCAGCAGTATAGCGACAGGGGCACCATATGGCTACACCTTC. This sequence encodes CASSIATGAPYGYTF.

The CDR3 reads CASRTGGDAYTGELFF. In DNA, the CDR3 is TGTGCCAGCAGGACAGGGGGCGACGCGTACACCGGGGAGCTGTTTTTT. The rearrangement links TRBV11-2 to TRBJ2-2; TRBD1 matches 10 bases. CDR1 is SGHAT and CDR2 is FQNNGV in the germline V gene. The CDR3 loop spans 16 amino acids. The J segment lost 3 bases and the V segment lost 6 bases, leaving 7 bases of the junction unmatched.

V gene TRBV7-9 combines with J gene TRBJ2-7; the match to TRBD2 covers 14 bases. The germline V gene encodes CDR1 SEHNR and CDR2 FQNEAQ (reference sequence). There are 15 residues in the CDR3. After removal of 5 bases from V and 4 bases from J, the junction contained 4 bases not matched to a gene. The CDR3 loop is CASSRGTSGSYEQYF. Written as DNA, the CDR3 is TGTGCCAGCAGCCGAGGGACTAGCGGGAGTTACGAGCAGTACTTC.

The J gene is TRBJ2-7, the V gene TRBV24-1; 11 positions match TRBD2. Germline loops: CDR1 KGHDR, CDR2 SFDVKD. After removal of 4 bases from V and 1 base from J, the junction contained 5 bases not matched to a gene. The length of the CDR3 is 16 residues. The CDR3 sequence: CATSDPGLAASYEQYF. Here the CDR3 DNA reads TGTGCCACCAGTGACCCGGGACTAGCGGCATCCTACGAGCAGTACTTC.

This chain links TRBV3-1 (or the pseudogene TRBV3-2) with TRBJ1-2, with 8 bases that match TRBD1. The CDR3 runs 15 residues. Germline V gene lookup returns CDR1 LGHDT and CDR2 YNNKEL (reference sequence). Trimming at V came to 3 bases and at J to 5 bases, leaving 8 bases not matched to a gene. Here the CDR3 DNA reads TGTGCCAGCAGCCAGCGCCCGGGACAGGATTATGGCTACACCTTC. It translates to CASSQRPGQDYGYTF.

The chain is built from TRBV4-3 and TRBJ1-2, with 9 bases aligning to TRBD1. Germline loops: CDR1 LGHNA, CDR2 YSLEER. The trim removed 1 base at V and 7 bases at J, leaving 4 bases unmatched. CDR3 length: 14 amino acids. The CDR3 region is CASSQGDRDSGYTF. The CDR3, as DNA: TGCGCCAGCAGCCAAGGGGACAGGGATAGTGGCTACACCTTC.

This sequence joins TRBV6-2 or TRBV6-3 and TRBJ2-5, with a possible D match to TRBD1 (6 bases). The CDR3 runs to 14 residues. Looked up from germline, CDR1 is MNHEY and CDR2 is SVGEGT. Trimming stripped 1 base from V and 2 bases from J, with 8 bases between. The DNA of the CDR3 is TGTGCCAGCAGTTACTTCGACAGGCAAGAGACCCAGTACTTC. Its translation: CASSYFDRQETQYF.

The rearrangement links TRBV6-5 to TRBJ1-1; D ambiguous. This CDR3 region has 13 residues. CDR1 and CDR2 from the germline V gene are MNHEY and SVGAGI. Between the trimmed V and J ends, which lost 5 bases and 5 bases, there was a span of 12 bases. CDR3 in DNA: TGTGCCAGCAGTAGCCCCGGCAGGACTGAAGCTTTCTTT. Translated: CASSSPGRTEAFF.

CDR3 sequence: CATGRRGSAETQYF. In DNA form, the CDR3 reads TGTGCCACTGGCCGTCGGGGGAGCGCAGAGACCCAGTACTTC. The rearrangement links TRBV6-5 to TRBJ2-5; D is possibly TRBD2 (6 bases). V dropped 10 bases and J dropped 4 bases, with 19 bases sitting between them. Germline V gene lookup returns CDR1 MNHEY and CDR2 SVGAGI. This CDR3 region has 14 residues.

This clone has just a few counts. The J gene is TRBJ1-3, the V gene TRBV3-1 (or the pseudogene TRBV3-2), with D hard to call. V was cut by 0 bases and J by 4 bases, with 10 bases left in between. CDR1 and CDR2 from the germline V gene are LGHDT and YNNKEL (reference sequence). This CDR3 spans 15 amino acids. CDR3 protein: CASSQDWASGNTIYF. CDR3 DNA sequence: TGTGCCAGCAGCCAAGATTGGGCTAGCGGAAACACCATATATTTT.